A single sample is the source of the 4 T cell receptor beta chains below, sequenced in a study of T cell responses to AZD1222 COVID-19 vaccine. Produced via immunoSEQ multiplex PCR; TCRdb's table is partial and in-frame only. This table holds roughly 180,000 clones, roughly 94% found once. This specimen consisted of peripheral blood, obtained 28 days after the second AZD1222 dose. These receptors all come from an adult who received the AZD1222 COVID-19 vaccine.

This sequence joins TRBV4-1 and TRBJ2-3, with D perhaps matching TRBD2 (5 bases). The CDR3 loop spans 14 amino acids. Trimming stripped 0 bases from V and 5 bases from J, with 9 bases between. CDR1 MGHRA and CDR2 YSYEKL come from the germline V gene. The CDR3: CASSQEIREDTQYF. The CDR3 nucleotides read TGCGCCAGCAGCCAAGAAATCCGGGAAGATACGCAGTATTTT.

This clone came up once. The CDR3 loop reads CASGLVLDRIPDTQYF. In nucleotides, the CDR3 is TGTGCTAGTGGTTTGGTACTGGACAGGATCCCAGATACGCAGTATTTT. V usage is TRBV12-5 and J usage is TRBJ2-3; 7 bases map to TRBD1. Germline V gene sequence: CDR1 LGHNT, CDR2 FRNRAP. The CDR3 spans 16 residues. With 0 bases clipped from V and 4 bases from J, the junction kept 7 bases outside the gene matches.

This rearrangement joins TRBV14 to TRBJ1-4; the D is unclear. Germline CDR1 is SGHDN and CDR2 is FVKESK. With 2 bases removed from V and 0 bases from J, the gap between germline ends came to 7 bases. The CDR3 loop spans 15 amino acids. The CDR3 loop reads CASSQWGATNEKLFF. The CDR3 DNA sequence: TGTGCCAGCAGCCAATGGGGTGCAACTAATGAAAAACTGTTTTTT.

The V call is TRBV19, the J call TRBJ2-2; 10 nucleotides agree with TRBD1. With V trimmed by 10 bases and J by 5 bases, 10 bases remained unmatched. Germline V CDR1 and CDR2: LNHDA, SQIVND (reference sequence). The CDR3 totals 15 residues. The CDR3 here is CATNGGQGYTGELFF. In DNA, the CDR3 is TGTGCCACGAATGGGGGACAGGGGTATACCGGGGAGCTGTTTTTT. The full variable domain, its missing parts supplied by reference TRBV19 and TRBJ2-2, is DGGITQSPKYLFRKEGQNVTLSCEQNLNHDAMYWYRQDPGQGLRLIYYSQIVNDFQKGDIAEGYSVSREKKESFPLTVTSAQKNPTAFYLCATNGGQGYTGELFFGEGSRLTVL.